Following are 3 T cell receptor beta chains from one sample sequenced in a study of metastatic and nonmetastatic thyroid tumors. Nobody among the patients had been given any treatment before thyroid surgery. TCRdb re-called clones from the PCR reads using MiXCR. The sample lists about 21,000 clones; approximately 20% were seen once. Source material: blood. The source of these receptors is a male donor with papillary thyroid cancer or a benign thyroid nodule (not recorded which). Some clones in this sample may be carry-over from other donors' samples.

On this clone itself: A much bigger clone sits one base away, suggesting this may be a read error. The V and J genes are TRBV11-3 and TRBJ2-1; D gene uncertain. The CDR3 has 11 residues. Trimming removed 4 bases from V and 8 bases from J, with 6 bases in between. The germline V gene has CDR1 SGHNT and CDR2 YENEEA. Here the CDR3 reads CASSSRHEQFF. The CDR3 coding sequence is TGTGCCAGCAGCTCACGTCATGAGCAGTTCTTC.

The chain joins TRBV27 to TRBJ2-3, with D unresolved. Germline V gene data show CDR1 as MNHEY and CDR2 as SMNVEV (reference sequence). The CDR3 spans 13 residues. The germline V and J ends were trimmed by 6 bases and 4 bases, with 11 bases remaining between them. The CDR3 nucleotides are TGTGCCAGCAGACAATCGCCTCCAGATACGCAGTATTTT. This sequence encodes CASRQSPPDTQYF.

This clone has ten or more counts. The gene calls are TRBV4-2 and TRBJ2-5; 8 bases fit TRBD2. The V gene end was trimmed by 6 bases and the J gene end by 3 bases; junction bases not matched to a gene: 12. The CDR3 covers 16 residues. CDR1 and CDR2 from the germline V gene are LGHNA and YNFKEQ. CDR3 region: CASSLEPGLVKETQYF. The CDR3 DNA reads as TGTGCCAGCAGTCTAGAACCGGGACTAGTCAAAGAGACCCAGTACTTC.